This T cell receptor beta chain is drawn from a study of blood T cell repertoires in COVID-19. Study information: Whether acute or convalescent, the COVID-19 samples came from the United States, Italy and Spain. Sample material is recorded as cDNA or gDNA derived from T cells, B-cell-depleted T cells, or PBMCs.

In the original processing: Reference gene primers were amplified, and this amplification served to estimate nucleated cell counts. The protocol was immunoSEQ multiplex PCR, while the TCRdb copy is restricted to in-frame clones and leaves out a portion. The D gene and trimming were derived from the DNA, and the V and J assignments and clone size from that table. The sample shows about 200,000 clones, roughly 80% of them seen only once. A note on this clone: Since a far larger clone is one base different, this is likely a read error.

This CDR3 has 13 residues. Germline-derived CDR1 and CDR2 are GTSNPN and SVGIG (reference sequence). V was cut by 8 bases and J by 8 bases, with 21 bases left in between. The chain is built from TRBV30 and TRBJ1-2; maybe TRBD1 (6 bases). Sequencing was done on a sample of peripheral blood. The clonotype originates from a woman older than 75 with acute or convalescent COVID-19. The CDR3 DNA reads as TGTGCCCACACCGCCGGGGGGCCGGGGGGCTACACCTTC. Protein: CAHTAGGPGGYTF.